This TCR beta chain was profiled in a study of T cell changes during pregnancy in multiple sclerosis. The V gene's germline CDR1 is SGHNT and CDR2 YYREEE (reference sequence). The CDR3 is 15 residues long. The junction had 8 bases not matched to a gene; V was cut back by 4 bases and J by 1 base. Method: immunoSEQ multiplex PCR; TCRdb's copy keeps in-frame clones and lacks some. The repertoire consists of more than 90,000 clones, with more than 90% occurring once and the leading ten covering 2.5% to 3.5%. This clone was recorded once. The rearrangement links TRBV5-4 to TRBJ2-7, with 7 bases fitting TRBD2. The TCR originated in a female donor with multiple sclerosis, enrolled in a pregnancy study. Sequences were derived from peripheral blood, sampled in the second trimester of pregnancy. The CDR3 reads CASSGSAGLSYEQYF. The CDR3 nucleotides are TGTGCCAGCAGCGGCTCCGCGGGACTATCCTACGAGCAGTACTTC.